These 4 T cell receptor beta chains share one sample of origin, sequenced in a study of Tregs in tolerant kidney transplant recipients. Data came from immunoSEQ multiplex PCR; TCRdb stores just in-frame clones and leaves some out. The sample lists approximately 260,000 clones; about 86% were seen once. Sequenced sample: CD4+ T cells from blood. These receptor sequences come from a human donor in good health.

The rearrangement links TRBV14 to TRBJ2-7; D not resolved. V lost 4 bases and J lost 2, with 12 bases in between. This CDR3 region has 14 residues. CDR1 SGHDN and CDR2 FVKESK come from the germline V gene. The CDR3 DNA reads as TGTGCCAGCAGCCGCGCCAACTGGGCCTACGAGCAGTACTTC. Its translation: CASSRANWAYEQYF.

The chain recombines TRBV7-9 with TRBJ2-6; D gene unclear. The germline gives CDR1 SEHNR, CDR2 FQNEAQ (reference sequence). V lost 3 bases and J 0 bases, leaving 12 bases between the germline ends. The CDR3 is 17 residues long. The chain's CDR3 is CASSLISWLSGANVLTF. CDR3 coding DNA: TGTGCCAGCAGCTTGATAAGCTGGCTCTCTGGGGCCAACGTCCTGACTTTC.

The chain is built from TRBV6-5 and TRBJ1-1; D is ambiguous. The CDR3 is 13 amino acids. Germline V gene lookup returns CDR1 MNHEY and CDR2 SVGAGI. V was trimmed by 8 bases and J by 1 base, leaving 11 bases between them. In DNA form, the CDR3 reads TGTGCCAGCTCCTGGATAAAGAACACTGAAGCTTTCTTT. The encoded protein is CASSWIKNTEAFF.

The chain carries TRBV11-2 and TRBJ1-4; D gene unclear. CDR1 SGHAT and CDR2 FQNNGV come from the germline V gene. Trimming removed 3 bases from V and 4 bases from J, with 9 bases in between. This CDR3 has 14 residues. The CDR3 DNA sequence: TGTGCCAGCAGCTTTTCGGGTAATAATGAAAAACTGTTTTTT. Its protein product is CASSFSGNNEKLFF.